This TCR beta chain stems from a study of Graves' ophthalmopathy and Graves' hyperthyroidism. About the study: Peripheral blood sampling occurred at initial diagnosis, before any treatment.

Per germline, CDR1 PRHDT and CDR2 FYEKMQ (reference sequence). CDR3 length: 15 amino acids. Trimming stripped 0 bases from V and 5 bases from J, with 8 bases between. Study-wide findings and caveats: The 13-signature model separated ophthalmopathy from stable hyperthyroidism at approximately 91% sensitivity and nearly 82% specificity.

At least ten counts were recorded for this clonotype. The antigen is not known. The sequenced template was RNA, covering the TCR beta CDR3 region. The library came from an HTBI-primed first-round RT-PCR and a second-round multiplex PCR. In TCRdb, the multiplex PCR reads were re-called with MiXCR into one record per CDR3 protein. The sample lists about 400,000 distinct CDR3 sequences, 15% to 20% occurring once. Serum thyroxine and TRAb, along with clinical symptoms, thyroid ultrasound and orbital computed tomography, were what diagnosis relied on. Sequenced sample: peripheral blood. The genes are TRBV13 and TRBJ1-6, with D uncertain. This TCR was recovered from a woman between 18 and 29 years old with Graves' ophthalmopathy. CDR3 amino acids: CASSLGRWDNSPLHF. CDR3 bases: TGTGCCAGCAGCTTAGGACGTTGGGATAATTCACCCCTCCACTTT.